The rows below give T cell receptor beta chains drawn from one sample of a study of blood T cell repertoires in COVID-19. TCRdb keeps only in-frame clones here, not all; method: immunoSEQ multiplex PCR. This table has about 150,000 clones, 88% appearing once. Material: peripheral blood. These receptors came from a woman between 70 and 85 years old with acute or convalescent COVID-19. CDR3s include the opening cysteine and the closing phenylalanine or tryptophan. A D gene is named only where the DNA matches it firmly. Only part of the rows carry a size: once, few, many, or a class if the clone is expanded.

j_call: TRBJ2-7
clone_size: NA
d_call: TRBD1
v_call: TRBV19
cdr3_aa: CASSIYATGLVYEQYF
cdr3_nt: TGTGCCAGTAGTATATACGCGACAGGGTTGGTTTACGAGCAGTACTTC

j_call: TRBJ1-2
clone_size: NA
d_call: TRBD1
v_call: TRBV30
cdr3_aa: CAWSANNRGLAYGYTF
cdr3_nt: TGTGCCTGGAGTGCCAATAACAGGGGGCTGGCCTATGGCTACACCTTC

j_call: TRBJ2-5
clone_size: NA
d_call: NA
v_call: TRBV18
cdr3_aa: CASKYHLAEETQYF
cdr3_nt: TGTGCCAGCAAATATCATCTAGCAGAGGAGACCCAGTACTTC

j_call: TRBJ1-5
clone_size: NA
d_call: TRBD1
v_call: TRBV19
cdr3_aa: CASRIGQGFNQPQHF
cdr3_nt: TGTGCCAGTAGGATTGGACAGGGTTTCAATCAGCCCCAGCATTTT

j_call: TRBJ2-3
clone_size: once
d_call: TRBD2
v_call: TRBV19
cdr3_aa: CATVRTSGRTDTQYF
cdr3_nt: TGTGCCACTGTGAGGACTAGCGGCCGCACAGATACGCAGTATTTT

j_call: TRBJ1-1
clone_size: NA
d_call: NA
v_call: TRBV29-1
cdr3_aa: CSVREPGRLNTEAFF
cdr3_nt: TGCAGCGTCAGGGAACCCGGGCGGCTGAACACTGAAGCTTTCTTT

j_call: TRBJ1-6
clone_size: NA
d_call: NA
v_call: TRBV5-1
cdr3_aa: CASSLFSGLTPLHF
cdr3_nt: TGCGCCAGCAGCTTGTTTTCCGGACTAACCCCCCTCCACTTT

j_call: TRBJ1-1
clone_size: NA
d_call: NA
v_call: TRBV30
cdr3_aa: CAWRAPGGSGTEAFF
cdr3_nt: TGTGCCTGGAGGGCCCCCGGCGGTTCGGGCACTGAAGCTTTCTTT

j_call: TRBJ2-1
clone_size: NA
d_call: TRBD2
v_call: TRBV7-2
cdr3_aa: CASSYWTSGGGSEQFF
cdr3_nt: TGTGCCAGCAGCTACTGGACTAGCGGGGGGGGAAGTGAGCAGTTCTTC

j_call: TRBJ2-5
clone_size: NA
d_call: NA
v_call: TRBV6-6
cdr3_aa: CASTPPGRETQYF
cdr3_nt: TGTGCCAGCACCCCACCAGGAAGGGAGACCCAGTACTTC

j_call: TRBJ1-1
clone_size: NA
d_call: NA
v_call: TRBV6-5
cdr3_aa: CASSSTGRKATEAFF
cdr3_nt: TGTGCCAGCAGTTCAACAGGGCGCAAGGCTACTGAAGCTTTCTTT

j_call: TRBJ1-2
clone_size: NA
d_call: TRBD1
v_call: TRBV27
cdr3_aa: CASTRTGSYGYTF
cdr3_nt: TGTGCCAGCACCCGGACAGGGTCCTATGGCTACACCTTC

j_call: TRBJ2-7
clone_size: NA
d_call: TRBD1
v_call: TRBV11-2
cdr3_aa: CASSQKVSGTGGAEQYF
cdr3_nt: TGTGCCAGCAGCCAAAAAGTATCCGGGACAGGGGGCGCCGAGCAGTACTTC

j_call: TRBJ1-2
clone_size: NA
d_call: TRBD1
v_call: TRBV6-1
cdr3_aa: CASSEGQGQTYGYTF
cdr3_nt: TGTGCCAGCAGTGAGGGACAGGGGCAGACCTATGGCTACACCTTC

j_call: TRBJ1-5
clone_size: once
d_call: TRBD1
v_call: TRBV7-4
cdr3_aa: CASSETGRSNQPQHF
cdr3_nt: TGTGCCAGCAGCGAGACAGGGAGGAGCAATCAGCCCCAGCATTTT

j_call: TRBJ2-5
clone_size: once
d_call: NA
v_call: TRBV7-9
cdr3_aa: CASRVAGAQETQYF
cdr3_nt: TGTGCCAGCAGAGTGGCGGGGGCACAAGAGACCCAGTACTTC

j_call: TRBJ1-2
clone_size: once
d_call: TRBD1
v_call: TRBV5-1
cdr3_aa: CASSKGQGEYYGYTF
cdr3_nt: TGCGCCAGCAGCAAGGGACAGGGGGAATACTATGGCTACACCTTC

j_call: TRBJ1-2
clone_size: NA
d_call: NA
v_call: TRBV7-9
cdr3_aa: CASSPTGANYGYTF
cdr3_nt: TGTGCCAGCAGCCCGACAGGTGCTAACTATGGCTACACCTTC

j_call: TRBJ2-3
clone_size: NA
d_call: TRBD2
v_call: TRBV3-1/TRBV3-2
cdr3_aa: CASRRLAGGPDTQYF
cdr3_nt: TGTGCCAGCAGACGACTAGCGGGGGGGCCAGATACGCAGTATTTT

j_call: TRBJ2-1
clone_size: NA
d_call: TRBD2
v_call: TRBV7-3
cdr3_aa: CASSLFQAGGAYNEQFF
cdr3_nt: TGTGCCAGCAGCTTATTCCAAGCGGGGGGAGCCTACAATGAGCAGTTCTTC

j_call: TRBJ1-2
clone_size: NA
d_call: TRBD1
v_call: TRBV30
cdr3_aa: CAWNRGHGYTF
cdr3_nt: TGTGCCTGGAACAGGGGGCATGGCTACACCTTC

j_call: TRBJ1-5
clone_size: once
d_call: NA
v_call: TRBV19
cdr3_aa: CASSKRQDRGDQPQHF
cdr3_nt: TGTGCCAGTAGTAAAAGACAGGATAGGGGAGATCAGCCCCAGCATTTT

j_call: TRBJ1-6
clone_size: NA
d_call: NA
v_call: TRBV5-6
cdr3_aa: CASGLTPTGPNSPLHF
cdr3_nt: TGTGCCAGCGGATTAACTCCGACGGGTCCTAATTCACCCCTCCACTTT

j_call: TRBJ1-5
clone_size: NA
d_call: NA
v_call: TRBV30
cdr3_aa: CAWSVQSGSNQPQHF
cdr3_nt: TGTGCCTGGAGTGTACAATCGGGGAGCAATCAGCCCCAGCATTTT

j_call: TRBJ1-3
clone_size: NA
d_call: NA
v_call: TRBV5-1
cdr3_aa: CASSLEGTGNTIYF
cdr3_nt: TGCGCCAGCAGCTTGGAGGGGACTGGAAACACCATATATTTT

j_call: TRBJ1-3
clone_size: NA
d_call: NA
v_call: TRBV6-1
cdr3_aa: CASSEYGGTGNTIYF
cdr3_nt: TGTGCCAGCAGTGAATATGGGGGGACTGGAAACACCATATATTTT

j_call: TRBJ1-5
clone_size: NA
d_call: NA
v_call: TRBV6-2/TRBV6-3
cdr3_aa: CASTPMGSNQPQHF
cdr3_nt: TGTGCCAGCACCCCTATGGGGAGTAATCAGCCCCAGCATTTT

j_call: TRBJ1-1
clone_size: NA
d_call: NA
v_call: TRBV19
cdr3_aa: CASKTNTEAFF
cdr3_nt: TGTGCCAGTAAAACAAACACTGAAGCTTTCTTT

j_call: TRBJ2-2
clone_size: NA
d_call: TRBD2
v_call: TRBV5-1
cdr3_aa: CASSPRLATGELFF
cdr3_nt: TGCGCCAGCAGCCCTCGACTAGCGACCGGGGAGCTGTTTTTT

j_call: TRBJ2-7
clone_size: NA
d_call: TRBD2
v_call: TRBV29-1
cdr3_aa: CSATSSKYEQYF
cdr3_nt: TGCAGCGCGACTAGCTCGAAGTACGAGCAGTACTTC

j_call: TRBJ2-1
clone_size: NA
d_call: TRBD2
v_call: TRBV29-1
cdr3_aa: CSAARTSGSGNEQFF
cdr3_nt: TGCAGCGCTGCCCGGACTAGCGGGAGTGGGAATGAGCAGTTCTTC

j_call: TRBJ2-1
clone_size: NA
d_call: TRBD2
v_call: TRBV18
cdr3_aa: CASSPTSGGGSSYNEQFF
cdr3_nt: TGTGCCAGCTCACCGACTAGCGGGGGCGGAAGCTCCTACAATGAGCAGTTCTTC

j_call: TRBJ1-2
clone_size: NA
d_call: TRBD1
v_call: TRBV12-3/TRBV12-4
cdr3_aa: CASSLAGGYGYTF
cdr3_nt: TGTGCCAGCAGTTTGGCAGGGGGGTATGGCTACACCTTC

j_call: TRBJ1-2
clone_size: NA
d_call: NA
v_call: TRBV2
cdr3_aa: CASSYLSSRLANYGYTF
cdr3_nt: TGTGCCAGCAGCTATCTTAGCAGCCGCCTAGCTAACTATGGCTACACCTTC

j_call: TRBJ2-1
clone_size: once
d_call: TRBD2
v_call: TRBV28
cdr3_aa: CASSILAGGSYNEQFF
cdr3_nt: TGTGCCAGCAGTATCCTAGCGGGCGGGTCCTACAATGAGCAGTTCTTC

j_call: TRBJ1-3
clone_size: NA
d_call: NA
v_call: TRBV6-4
cdr3_aa: CASSQKSHRQWSSGNTIYF
cdr3_nt: TGTGCCAGCAGTCAAAAATCGCACAGGCAGTGGTCCTCTGGAAACACCATATATTTT

j_call: TRBJ2-1
clone_size: NA
d_call: NA
v_call: TRBV11-1
cdr3_aa: CASSSRDSSLHNEQFF
cdr3_nt: TGTGCCAGCAGCTCTAGGGACTCAAGCTTACACAATGAGCAGTTCTTC

j_call: TRBJ1-1
clone_size: NA
d_call: TRBD1
v_call: TRBV7-2
cdr3_aa: CASSLTGGWNTEAFF
cdr3_nt: TGTGCCAGCAGCTTAACAGGGGGATGGAACACTGAAGCTTTCTTT

j_call: TRBJ2-7
clone_size: once
d_call: TRBD1
v_call: TRBV30
cdr3_aa: CAWSVRRTGGVEQYF
cdr3_nt: TGTGCCTGGAGTGTTAGGAGGACAGGGGGAGTTGAGCAGTACTTC

j_call: TRBJ2-7
clone_size: NA
d_call: NA
v_call: TRBV7-2
cdr3_aa: CASSSPLSYEQYF
cdr3_nt: TGTGCCAGCAGCTCCCCCCTCTCCTACGAGCAGTACTTC

j_call: TRBJ1-1
clone_size: once
d_call: NA
v_call: TRBV7-9
cdr3_aa: CASSLRSNTEAFF
cdr3_nt: TGTGCCAGCAGCTTAAGGAGTAACACTGAAGCTTTCTTT

j_call: TRBJ2-2
clone_size: NA
d_call: TRBD2
v_call: TRBV7-9
cdr3_aa: CASSPSGGSVRELFF
cdr3_nt: TGTGCCAGCAGCCCTAGCGGGGGGTCCGTGAGGGAGCTGTTTTTT

j_call: TRBJ1-3
clone_size: NA
d_call: NA
v_call: TRBV28
cdr3_aa: CASSTAGPGNTIYF
cdr3_nt: TGTGCCAGCAGTACCGCGGGACCCGGAAACACCATATATTTT

j_call: TRBJ2-3
clone_size: NA
d_call: TRBD2
v_call: TRBV7-2
cdr3_aa: CASSLGLAGVNTQYF
cdr3_nt: TGTGCCAGCAGCTTGGGACTAGCGGGGGTGAATACGCAGTATTTT

j_call: TRBJ1-1
clone_size: NA
d_call: NA
v_call: TRBV25-1
cdr3_aa: CASSESGRVAEAFF
cdr3_nt: TGTGCCAGCAGTGAATCGGGCAGGGTCGCTGAAGCTTTCTTT

j_call: TRBJ1-2
clone_size: NA
d_call: NA
v_call: TRBV28
cdr3_aa: CASSLPGDRGYTF
cdr3_nt: TGTGCCAGCAGTTTGCCCGGGGATAGAGGCTACACCTTC

j_call: TRBJ2-7
clone_size: once
d_call: NA
v_call: TRBV19
cdr3_aa: CASSPGAYEQYF
cdr3_nt: TGTGCCAGTAGCCCCGGGGCCTACGAGCAGTACTTC

j_call: TRBJ2-5
clone_size: NA
d_call: NA
v_call: TRBV6-2/TRBV6-3
cdr3_aa: CASNYGTAGYETQYF
cdr3_nt: TGTGCCAGCAATTACGGTACCGCAGGGTACGAGACCCAGTACTTC

j_call: TRBJ1-1
clone_size: NA
d_call: NA
v_call: TRBV6-5
cdr3_aa: CASSYLGVNTEAFF
cdr3_nt: TGTGCCAGCAGTTACCTGGGCGTGAACACTGAAGCTTTCTTT

j_call: TRBJ1-2
clone_size: once
d_call: NA
v_call: TRBV6-5
cdr3_aa: CASSHNRGMPEGYTF
cdr3_nt: TGTGCCAGCAGCCACAATCGGGGAATGCCGGAAGGCTACACCTTC

j_call: TRBJ2-7
clone_size: NA
d_call: NA
v_call: TRBV7-3
cdr3_aa: CASSLTKGATYEQYF
cdr3_nt: TGTGCCAGCAGCTTAACGAAAGGGGCCACCTACGAGCAGTACTTC

j_call: TRBJ2-3
clone_size: NA
d_call: NA
v_call: TRBV10-1
cdr3_aa: CASSANTDTQYF
cdr3_nt: TGCGCCAGCAGTGCTAACACAGATACGCAGTATTTT

j_call: TRBJ2-1
clone_size: NA
d_call: TRBD1
v_call: TRBV30
cdr3_aa: CAGRQGAGNEQFF
cdr3_nt: TGTGCCGGCCGACAGGGGGCTGGGAATGAGCAGTTCTTC

j_call: TRBJ2-3
clone_size: NA
d_call: TRBD2
v_call: TRBV30
cdr3_aa: CAWSLYGGAHTQYF
cdr3_nt: TGTGCCTGGAGTCTGTACGGGGGGGCGCATACGCAGTATTTT